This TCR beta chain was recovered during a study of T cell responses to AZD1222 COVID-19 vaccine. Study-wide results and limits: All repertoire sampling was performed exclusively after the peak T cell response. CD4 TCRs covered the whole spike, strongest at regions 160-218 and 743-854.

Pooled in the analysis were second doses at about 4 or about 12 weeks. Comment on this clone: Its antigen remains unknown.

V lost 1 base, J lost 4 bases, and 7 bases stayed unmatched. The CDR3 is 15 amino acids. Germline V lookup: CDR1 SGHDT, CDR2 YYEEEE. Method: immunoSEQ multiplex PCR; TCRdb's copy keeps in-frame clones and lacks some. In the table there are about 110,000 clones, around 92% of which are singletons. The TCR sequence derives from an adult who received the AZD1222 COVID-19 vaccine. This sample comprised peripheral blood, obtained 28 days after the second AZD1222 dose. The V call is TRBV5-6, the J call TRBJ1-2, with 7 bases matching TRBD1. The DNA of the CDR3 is TGTGCCAGCAGCTTGACAGAAGGGGGCGTCTATGGCTACACCTTC. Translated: CASSLTEGGVYGYTF.